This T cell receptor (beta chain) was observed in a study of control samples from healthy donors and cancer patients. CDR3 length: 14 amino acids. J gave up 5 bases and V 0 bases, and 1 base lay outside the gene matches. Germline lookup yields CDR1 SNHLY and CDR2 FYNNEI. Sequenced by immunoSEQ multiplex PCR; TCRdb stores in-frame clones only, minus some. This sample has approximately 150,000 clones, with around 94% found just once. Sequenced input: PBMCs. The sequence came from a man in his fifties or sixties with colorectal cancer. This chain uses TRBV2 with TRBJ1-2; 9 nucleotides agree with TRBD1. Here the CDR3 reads CASSEATGGYGYTF. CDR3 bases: TGTGCCAGCAGTGAAGCGACAGGGGGTTATGGCTACACCTTC. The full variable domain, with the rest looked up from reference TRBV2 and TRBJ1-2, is EPEVTQTPSHQVTQMGQEVILRCVPISNHLYFYWYRQILGQKVEFLVSFYNNEISEKSEIFDDQFSVERPDGSNFTLKIRSTKLEDSAMYFCASSEATGGYGYTFGSGTRLTVV.